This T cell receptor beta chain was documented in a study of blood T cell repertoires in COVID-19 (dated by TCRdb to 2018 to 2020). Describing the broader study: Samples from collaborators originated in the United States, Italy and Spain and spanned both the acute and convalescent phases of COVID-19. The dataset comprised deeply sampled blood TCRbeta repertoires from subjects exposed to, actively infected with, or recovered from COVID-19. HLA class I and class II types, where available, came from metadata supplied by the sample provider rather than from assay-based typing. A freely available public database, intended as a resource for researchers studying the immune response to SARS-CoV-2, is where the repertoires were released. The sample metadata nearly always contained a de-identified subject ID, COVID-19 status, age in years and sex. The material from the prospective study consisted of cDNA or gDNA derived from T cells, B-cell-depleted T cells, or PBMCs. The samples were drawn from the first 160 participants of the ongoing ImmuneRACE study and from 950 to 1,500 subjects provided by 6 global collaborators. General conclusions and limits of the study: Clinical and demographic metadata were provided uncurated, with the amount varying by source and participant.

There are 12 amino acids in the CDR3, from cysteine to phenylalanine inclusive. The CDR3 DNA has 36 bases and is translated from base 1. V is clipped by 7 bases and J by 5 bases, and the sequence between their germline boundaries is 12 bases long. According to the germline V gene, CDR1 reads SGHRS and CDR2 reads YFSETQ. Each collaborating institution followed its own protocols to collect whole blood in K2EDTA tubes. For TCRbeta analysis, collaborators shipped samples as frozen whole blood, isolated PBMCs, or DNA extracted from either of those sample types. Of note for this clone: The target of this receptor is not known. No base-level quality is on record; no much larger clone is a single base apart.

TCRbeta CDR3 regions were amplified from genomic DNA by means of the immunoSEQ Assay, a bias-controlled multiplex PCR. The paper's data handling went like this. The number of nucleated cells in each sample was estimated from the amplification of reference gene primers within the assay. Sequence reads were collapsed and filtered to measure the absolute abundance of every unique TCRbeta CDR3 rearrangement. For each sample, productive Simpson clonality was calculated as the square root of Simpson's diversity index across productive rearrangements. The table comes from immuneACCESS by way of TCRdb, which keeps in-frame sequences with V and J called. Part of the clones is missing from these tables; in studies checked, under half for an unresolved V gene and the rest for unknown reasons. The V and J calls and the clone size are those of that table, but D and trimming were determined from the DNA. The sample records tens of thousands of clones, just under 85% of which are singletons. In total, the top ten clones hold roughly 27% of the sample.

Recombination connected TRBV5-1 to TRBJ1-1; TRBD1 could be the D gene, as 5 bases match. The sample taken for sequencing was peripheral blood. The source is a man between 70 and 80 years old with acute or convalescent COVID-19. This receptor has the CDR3 CASGREGTEAFF. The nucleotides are TGCGCCAGCGGTAGGGAGGGGACTGAAGCTTTCTTT.